The 6 T cell receptor beta chains listed next were all sequenced from one sample in a study of Ad26.COV2.S vaccination and SARS-CoV-2 variants. Treatment meaning: around 19 received Ad26.COV2.S at low or high dose, single or two shots; about 5 received placebo; per-sample allocation not given. Sample collection was performed on day 63 after the first vaccine or placebo injection. The repertoire was sequenced with immunoSEQ multiplex PCR; TCRdb's copy has only in-frame clones and lacks some. The table records 200,000 to 300,000 clones, more than 75% of them present only once. The sample consisted of peripheral blood, taken in a trial of Ad26.COV2.S vaccine versus placebo. These receptors originate from a person between 18 and 65 years old who received the Ad26.COV2.S COVID-19 vaccine or a placebo.

The rearrangement joins TRBV4-3 to TRBJ1-2; 10 bases map to TRBD1. Germline CDR1 reads LGHNA; CDR2 reads YSLEER. V dropped 3 bases and J dropped 3; count of bases not matched to a gene: 4. CDR3 size: 15 residues. This chain's CDR3 is CASSHATGGDYGYTF. DNA for the CDR3: TGCGCCAGCAGCCATGCGACAGGGGGCGACTATGGCTACACCTTC.

The rearrangement links TRBV5-1 to TRBJ2-5; no firm D call. Germline-derived CDR1 and CDR2 are SGHRS and YFSETQ. The CDR3 covers 12 residues. The germline V and J ends were trimmed by 4 bases and 2 bases, with 6 bases remaining between them. CDR3 sequence reads: CASSRAQETQYF. CDR3 sequence (DNA): TGCGCCAGCAGCCGGGCACAAGAGACCCAGTACTTC. The variable domain in full, with the rest retrieved from reference TRBV5-1 and TRBJ2-5, is KAGVTQTPRYLIKTRGQQVTLSCSPISGHRSVSWYQQTPGQGLQFLFEYFSETQRNKGNFPGRFSGRQFSNSRSEMNVSTLELGDSALYLCASSRAQETQYFGPGTRLLVL.

This rearrangement joins TRBV11-2 to TRBJ2-2, with D perhaps TRBD1 (6 bases). There are 15 residues in the CDR3. V was shortened by 2 bases and J by 5 bases, with 12 bases between the two germline ends. From germline, CDR1 is SGHAT and CDR2 FQNNGV. The CDR3 region is CASSLHPQGTGELFF. In nucleotides, the CDR3 is TGTGCCAGCAGCTTACACCCCCAGGGGACCGGGGAGCTGTTTTTT.

V and J are TRBV7-2 and TRBJ2-5, with 10 nucleotides matching TRBD1. Germline V lookup: CDR1 SGHTA, CDR2 FQGNSA. V was pared by 2 bases and J by 4 bases, with 7 bases of the junction left unmatched. CDR3 length equals 16 residues. The CDR3 sequence: CASSLRRTGGLETQYF. The CDR3 nucleotides read TGTGCCAGCAGCTTAAGGCGGACAGGGGGTCTAGAGACCCAGTACTTC.

The chain couples TRBV28 to TRBJ1-2; TRBD1 is a possible D gene (6 bases). Trimming took off 3 bases at V and 6 bases at J, with 8 bases between the two ends. Germline values: CDR1 MDHEN, CDR2 SYDVKM. The length of the CDR3 is 12 residues. The chain's CDR3 is CASSLGAHGYTF. The CDR3 DNA reads TGTGCCAGCAGTTTGGGGGCGCATGGCTACACCTTC.

The rearrangement links TRBV9 to TRBJ2-5, with D perhaps TRBD1 or TRBD2 (5 bases each). V dropped 2 bases and J dropped 5 bases, with 16 bases sitting between them. The germline gives CDR1 SGDLS, CDR2 YYNGEE. This CDR3 region has 15 residues. The CDR3 DNA is TGTGCCAGCAGCGTCAGGGACGGGGAAAGGGAGACCCAGTACTTC. Its translation is CASSVRDGERETQYF.